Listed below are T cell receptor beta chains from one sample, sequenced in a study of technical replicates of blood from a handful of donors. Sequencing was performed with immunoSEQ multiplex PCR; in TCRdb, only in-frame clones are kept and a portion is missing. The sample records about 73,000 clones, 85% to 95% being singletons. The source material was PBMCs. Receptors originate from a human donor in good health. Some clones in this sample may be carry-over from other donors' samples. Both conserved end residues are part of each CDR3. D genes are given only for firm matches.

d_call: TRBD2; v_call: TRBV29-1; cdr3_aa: CSVVGRATDTQYF
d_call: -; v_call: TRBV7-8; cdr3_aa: CASSPSLQADTQYF
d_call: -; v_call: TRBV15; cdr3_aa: CATSRDSRGTEAFF
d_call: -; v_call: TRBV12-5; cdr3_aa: CASAGGFGVNIQYF
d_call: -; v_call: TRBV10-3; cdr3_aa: CAISWTAYNEQFF
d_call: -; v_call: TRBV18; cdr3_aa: CASSPRDNTEAFF
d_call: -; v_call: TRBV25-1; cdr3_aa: CASSDSWAGQPQHF
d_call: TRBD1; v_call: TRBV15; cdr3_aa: CATSRDDREISPLHF
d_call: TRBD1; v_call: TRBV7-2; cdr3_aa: CASSLGQGNYGYTF
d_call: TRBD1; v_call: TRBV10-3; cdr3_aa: CATTGDDEQFF
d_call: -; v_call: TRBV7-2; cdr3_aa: CASSPRGRASLDTQYF
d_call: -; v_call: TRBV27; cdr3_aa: CASSFSGNNQPQHF
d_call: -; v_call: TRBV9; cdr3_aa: CASSPHRVNYGYTF
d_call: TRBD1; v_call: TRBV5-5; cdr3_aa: CASSRTGGEQYF
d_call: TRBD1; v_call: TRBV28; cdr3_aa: CASTWRDRNTEAFF
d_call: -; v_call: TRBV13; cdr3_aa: CASSEGPGASYEQYF